This TCR beta chain emerged from a study of CD8 T cells in Susac syndrome. Study-wide context: Sequenced Susac syndrome patients included five or six with clinically active disease and 8 or 9 in remission.

This CDR3 is built from 17 residues. Trimming took 2 bases from V and 10 from J, leaving 21 bases between them. The germline gives CDR1 ENHRY, CDR2 SYGVKD. Reverse transcription of roughly 0.45 to 1 ug RNA used random hexamers. TCRdb called the immunoSEQ multiplex PCR reads again in MiXCR, with one record for every CDR3 protein. Altogether more than 150,000 distinct CDR3 sequences are present, 95% being singletons, with the ten largest covering about 0.15%. This chain connects TRBV10-3 to TRBJ1-6; a possible D gene is TRBD1 (6 bases). Sequencing input: CD8+ T cells from PBMCs. This receptor was identified in a human donor with Susac syndrome. The CDR3 nucleotides are TGTGCCATCAGTGAGGAGAAAGGGGGAGGCAACAAGTCACCCCTCCACTTT. It codes for CAISEEKGGGNKSPLHF.